This entry describes one T cell receptor beta chain. The antigen this receptor binds is unknown. Base qualities are missing; no much larger clone stands one base away. The CDR3 runs 18 amino acids, cysteine and phenylalanine included. Only the CDR3 DNA stays, 54 bases, in frame from base 1. Trimming removed 0 bases from V and 0 bases from J; the gene matches leave 7 bases unexplained. The germline V gene supplies CDR1 SGHVS and CDR2 FQNEAQ. Using the deep immunoSEQ assay, TCR CDR3 regions were amplified from genomic DNA by multiplex PCR. Genomic DNA extracted from each cell subset was distributed evenly over all wells of several immunoSEQ 96-well plates, and each plate served as one replicate. For sorted subsets, about 0.2 ug genomic DNA, equal to about 30,000 T cell genomes, was loaded into each replicate PCR. The purified libraries were quantified using a Qubit 3.0 fluorometer, sized with a Bioanalyzer 2100, and then quantified again using the KAPA Library Quantification kit. Every immunoSEQ 96-well plate was sequenced on a separate single-read 150-cycle Illumina NextSeq 550 flow cell. Under the source paper's analysis protocol: The immunoSEQ output contained only junctional sequences without quality scores, so filtering could not match that applied to full-length reads. To assign V/J genes and CDR3, sequences were annotated using PyIR, a Python wrapper for IgBLAST v1.9, with IMGT germline references. Reads were removed for weak V/J assignments (E-value above 1e-6), missing CDR3, stop codons, out-of-frame junctions, or ambiguous translated residues. A V3J clonotype was defined by an identical inferred V gene, J gene, and CDR3 amino acid sequence. To compute the percentage overlap between repertoires, the number of shared unique clonotypes was divided by the size of the smaller repertoire. RTK rarefaction, the Chao1 estimator, and Recon v2.1 estimates of unobserved clonotypes were used to assess repertoire richness. OLGA was used to compute generation probabilities for all TCRbeta clonotypes that the gDNA method yielded from a few donors. This immuneACCESS table, as held by TCRdb, lists in-frame sequences with V and J called but not all clones. Of the missing ones, under half trace to an unresolved V gene in checked studies; the others have no known cause. The D gene and trimming were derived from the DNA, and the V and J assignments and clone size from that table. Across this sample there are 2,500,000 or so clones, with 85% to 95% seen only once. The ten largest clones take up more than 0.12% of the sample.

The sample originates from a study of shared clonotypes between healthy human individuals (dated by TCRdb to about 2020). About the study as a whole: A couple of women and a few men aged 18 to 49 years were included in the cohort. Per donor, three plates each were used for CD4 naive and CD4 memory, two for CD8 naive, and one for CD8 memory. The study deeply sequenced blood TCR repertoires of about five healthy adults to estimate repertoire size and the extent of clonotype sharing between individuals. Libraries were prepared and TCR repertoires were sequenced by different laboratories using diverse techniques, in order to increase sequencing depth and limit assay-specific biases. Between about 0.94 and 8.9 billion PBMCs per donor were obtained by leukapheresis. The paper as a whole reports these results and caveats: Because the study included only a small number of donors, the genetic and exposure-history diversity represented was limited. Pairwise subsampling led to the expectation that sequencing depth would affect the degree of clonotype sharing among donors. Larger estimated clonotype richness was generally found for naive subsets than for memory subsets. When a handful of donors were compared, the shared fraction of clonotypes was 5% to 6.5% for naive CD4, 3.5% to 4% for naive CD8, roughly 2.5% for memory CD4, and roughly 0.4% for memory CD8. Incomplete sequencing was indicated by rarefaction of sorted-subset datasets, despite the large sequencing depth. Sampling was limited to blood, and TCR repertoires in tissue likely differ from TCR repertoires in blood. Compared with non-shared clonotypes, the clonotypes found in all four sorted-subset donors had higher generation probabilities.

Healthy HIV-negative adults with no recently reported acute infections or vaccinations were included as donors. All donors were Caucasian adults living in Nashville, Tennessee, USA. Magnetic negative selection was used to enrich CD4+ T cells, after which naive cells were positively selected on CD45RA and the negative fraction became the memory subset. Blood was obtained by leukapheresis, after which PBMCs were separated by Ficoll-Histopaque density gradient centrifugation and cryopreserved in liquid nitrogen vapor phase. Purity and quantity of every magnetically sorted T cell population were checked by analytical flow cytometry. From each sorted fraction, genomic DNA was isolated and quantified by UV absorbance on a Nanodrop 2000c.

The sequence joins TRBV7-8 to TRBJ1-3; TRBD1 fits 8 bases in the junction. The clonotype was recovered from a man between 18 and 35 years old in good health. Sequenced material: naive CD4+ T cells sorted from blood. Explained via the paper, the cell subset or site label denotes: CD45RA+ positively selected. The CDR3 region: CASSLAFGDRLSGNTIYF. At the DNA level, the sequence is TGTGCCAGCAGCTTAGCGTTTGGGGACAGGCTCTCTGGAAACACCATATATTTT.